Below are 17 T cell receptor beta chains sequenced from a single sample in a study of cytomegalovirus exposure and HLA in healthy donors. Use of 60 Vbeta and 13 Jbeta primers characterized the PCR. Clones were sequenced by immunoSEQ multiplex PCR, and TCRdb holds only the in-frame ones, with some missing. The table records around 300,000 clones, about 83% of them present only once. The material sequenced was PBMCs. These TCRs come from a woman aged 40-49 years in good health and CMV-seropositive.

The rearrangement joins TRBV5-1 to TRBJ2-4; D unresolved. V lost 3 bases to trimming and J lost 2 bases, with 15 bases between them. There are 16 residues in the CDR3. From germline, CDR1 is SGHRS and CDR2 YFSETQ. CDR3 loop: CASSYETAYSKNIQYF. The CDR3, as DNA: TGCGCCAGCAGCTACGAGACTGCATACTCCAAAAACATTCAGTACTTC.

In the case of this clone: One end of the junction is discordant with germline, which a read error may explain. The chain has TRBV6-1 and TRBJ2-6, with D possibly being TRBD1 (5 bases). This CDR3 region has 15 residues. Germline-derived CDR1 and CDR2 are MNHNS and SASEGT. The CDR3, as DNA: TGTGCCAGCAGTGAATTGACCTCTGGGGCCAACGGCCTGACTTTC. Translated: CASSELTSGANGLTF.

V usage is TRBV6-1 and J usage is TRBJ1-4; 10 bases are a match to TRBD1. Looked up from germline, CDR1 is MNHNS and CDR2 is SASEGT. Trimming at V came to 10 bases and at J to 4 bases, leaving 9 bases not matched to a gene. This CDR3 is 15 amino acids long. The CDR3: CAIRRGTGDNEKLFF. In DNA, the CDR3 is TGTGCCATCCGTCGTGGGACAGGGGATAATGAAAAACTGTTTTTT.

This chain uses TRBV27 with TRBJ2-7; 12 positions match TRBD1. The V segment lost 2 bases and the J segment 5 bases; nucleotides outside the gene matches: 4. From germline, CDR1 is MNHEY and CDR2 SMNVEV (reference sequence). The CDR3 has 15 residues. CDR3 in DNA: TGTGCCAGCAGTTTACCGGGACAGGGGGCCGACGAGCAGTACTTC. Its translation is CASSLPGQGADEQYF.

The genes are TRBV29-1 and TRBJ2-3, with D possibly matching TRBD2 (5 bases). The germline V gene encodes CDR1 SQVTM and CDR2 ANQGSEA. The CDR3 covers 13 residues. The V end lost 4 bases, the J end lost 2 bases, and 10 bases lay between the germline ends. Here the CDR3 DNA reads TGCAGCGTTGGAGGGCTTTTCACAGATACGCAGTATTTT. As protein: CSVGGLFTDTQYF.

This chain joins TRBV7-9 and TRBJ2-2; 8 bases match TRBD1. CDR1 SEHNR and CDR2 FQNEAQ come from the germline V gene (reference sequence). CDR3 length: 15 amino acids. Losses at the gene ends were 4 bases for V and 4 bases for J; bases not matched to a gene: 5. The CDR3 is CASSYGQGGTGELFF. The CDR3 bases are TGTGCCAGCAGCTATGGACAGGGAGGCACCGGGGAGCTGTTTTTT.

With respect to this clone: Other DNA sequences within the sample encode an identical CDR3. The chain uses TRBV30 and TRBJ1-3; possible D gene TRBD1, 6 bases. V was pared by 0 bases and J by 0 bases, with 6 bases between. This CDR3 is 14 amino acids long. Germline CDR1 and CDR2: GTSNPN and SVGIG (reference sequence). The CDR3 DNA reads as TGTGCCTGGAGTGTAGGGGGCTCTGGAAACACCATATATTTT. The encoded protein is CAWSVGGSGNTIYF.

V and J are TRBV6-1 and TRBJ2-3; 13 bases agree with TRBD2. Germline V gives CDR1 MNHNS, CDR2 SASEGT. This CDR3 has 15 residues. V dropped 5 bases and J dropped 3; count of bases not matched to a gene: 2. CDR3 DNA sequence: TGTGCCAGCAGTTCGACTAGCGGGAGGACAGATACGCAGTATTTT. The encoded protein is CASSSTSGRTDTQYF.

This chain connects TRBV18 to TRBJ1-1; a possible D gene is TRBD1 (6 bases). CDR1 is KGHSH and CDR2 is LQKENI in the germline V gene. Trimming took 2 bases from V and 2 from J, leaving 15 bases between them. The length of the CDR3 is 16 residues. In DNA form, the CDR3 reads TGTGCCAGCTCACCAATAGGGGGACACGAAAACACTGAAGCTTTCTTT. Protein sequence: CASSPIGGHENTEAFF.

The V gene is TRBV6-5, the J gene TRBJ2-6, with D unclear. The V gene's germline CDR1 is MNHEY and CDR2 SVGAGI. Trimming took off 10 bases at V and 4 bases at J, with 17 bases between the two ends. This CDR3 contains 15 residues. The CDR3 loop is CATRPQVLGANVLTF. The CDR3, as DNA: TGTGCCACCCGTCCCCAGGTGCTCGGGGCCAACGTCCTGACTTTC.

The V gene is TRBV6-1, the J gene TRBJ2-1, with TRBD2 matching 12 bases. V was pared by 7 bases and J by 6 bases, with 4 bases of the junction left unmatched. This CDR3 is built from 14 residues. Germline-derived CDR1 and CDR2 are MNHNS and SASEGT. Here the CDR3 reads CASNPSGRANEQFF. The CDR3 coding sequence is TGTGCCAGCAACCCTAGCGGGAGGGCCAATGAGCAGTTCTTC.

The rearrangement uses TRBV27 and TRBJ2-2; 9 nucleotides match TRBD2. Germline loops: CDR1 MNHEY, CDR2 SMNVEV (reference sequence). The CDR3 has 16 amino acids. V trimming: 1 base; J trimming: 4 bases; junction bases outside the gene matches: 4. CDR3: CASSLLLAGFTGELFF. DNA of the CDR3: TGTGCCAGCAGTTTATTGCTAGCGGGGTTCACCGGGGAGCTGTTTTTT.

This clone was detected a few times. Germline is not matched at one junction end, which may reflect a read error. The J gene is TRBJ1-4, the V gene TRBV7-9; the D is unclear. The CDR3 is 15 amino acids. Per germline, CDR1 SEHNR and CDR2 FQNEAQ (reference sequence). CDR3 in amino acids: CASSPNNMESEKLFF. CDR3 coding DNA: TGCGCCAGCAGCCCGAACAACATGGAGTCCGAAAAACTGTTTTTT.

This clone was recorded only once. The CDR3 here is CAWSVRDSRFF. CDR3 sequence (DNA): TGTGCCTGGAGTGTACGGGACTCCAGGTTCTTC. V gene TRBV30 combines with J gene TRBJ2-1, with D perhaps matching TRBD2 (6 bases). V lost 0 bases and J 15 bases, leaving 12 bases between the germline ends. Germline CDR1 GTSNPN, CDR2 SVGIG (reference sequence). The CDR3 contains 11 residues.

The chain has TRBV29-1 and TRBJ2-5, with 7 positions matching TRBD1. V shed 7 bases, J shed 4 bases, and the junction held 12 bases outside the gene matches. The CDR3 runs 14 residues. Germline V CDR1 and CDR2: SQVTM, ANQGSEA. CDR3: CSAEGAGKIETQYF. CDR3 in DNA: TGCAGCGCTGAGGGGGCCGGGAAAATAGAGACCCAGTACTTC.

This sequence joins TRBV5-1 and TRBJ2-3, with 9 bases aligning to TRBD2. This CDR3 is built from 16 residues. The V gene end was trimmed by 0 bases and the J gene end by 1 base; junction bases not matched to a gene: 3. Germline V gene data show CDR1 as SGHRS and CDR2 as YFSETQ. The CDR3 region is CASSLVVAGGTDTQYF. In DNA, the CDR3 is TGCGCCAGCAGCTTGGTAGTAGCGGGGGGCACAGATACGCAGTATTTT.

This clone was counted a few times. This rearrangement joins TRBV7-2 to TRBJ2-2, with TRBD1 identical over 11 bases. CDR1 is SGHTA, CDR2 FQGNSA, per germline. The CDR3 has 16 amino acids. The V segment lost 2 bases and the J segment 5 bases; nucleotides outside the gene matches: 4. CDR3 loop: CASSLYGTGGTGELFF. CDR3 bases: TGTGCCAGCAGCTTATACGGGACAGGGGGAACCGGGGAGCTGTTTTTT. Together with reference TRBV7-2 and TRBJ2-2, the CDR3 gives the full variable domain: GAGVSQSPSNKVTEKGKDVELRCDPISGHTALYWYRQSLGQGLEFLIYFQGNSAPDKSGLPSDRFSAERTGGSVSTLTIQRTQQEDSAVYLCASSLYGTGGTGELFFGEGSRLTVL.